The 13 T cell receptor beta chains in this list originate from one sample, sequenced in a study of blood T cell repertoires in COVID-19. Sequenced by immunoSEQ multiplex PCR; TCRdb stores in-frame clones only, minus some. The sample has about 250,000 clones, roughly 88% seen once. The sample consisted of peripheral blood. The receptors derive from a woman between 25 and 40 years old with COVID-19, enrolled during active disease.

The chain joins TRBV7-8 to TRBJ2-4; 12 bases are a match to TRBD1. The CDR3 loop spans 15 amino acids. Germline CDR1 SGHVS, CDR2 FQNEAQ. J gave up 7 bases and V 5 bases, and 6 bases lay outside the gene matches. In nucleotides, the CDR3 is TGTGCCAGCAGCCGCCGGGACAGGGGGCCGAACATTCAGTACTTC. This translates into CASSRRDRGPNIQYF.

CDR3 in DNA: TGTGCCAGCCAGGTGGGGGGGCGCGACGAGCAGTACTTC. The encoded protein is CASQVGGRDEQYF. The chain couples TRBV12-3 or TRBV12-4 to TRBJ2-7; possibly TRBD2 for D (7 bases). The V gene lost 8 bases and the J gene lost 5 bases, with 16 bases spanning the gap. The CDR3 sequence is 13 residues long.

The V gene is TRBV7-2, the J gene TRBJ1-5; D not resolved. CDR1 and CDR2 from the germline V gene are SGHTA and FQGNSA. Trimming cost V 1 base and J 6 bases, with 7 bases left between them. This CDR3 spans 13 amino acids. CDR3 DNA sequence: TGTGCCAGCAGCTTAGATCTGCGTCAGCCCCAGCATTTT. Translating gives CASSLDLRQPQHF. Full variable domain (outside the CDR3, taken from reference TRBV7-2 and TRBJ1-5): GAGVSQSPSNKVTEKGKDVELRCDPISGHTALYWYRQSLGQGLEFLIYFQGNSAPDKSGLPSDRFSAERTGGSVSTLTIQRTQQEDSAVYLCASSLDLRQPQHFGDGTRLSIL.

DNA for the CDR3: TGTGCCAGCAGCTTGGGAGCGGGGGGGGATACGCAGTATTTT. It encodes CASSLGAGGDTQYF. This chain uses TRBV11-3 with TRBJ2-3, with TRBD2 identical over 10 bases. This CDR3 comprises 14 residues. The germline gives CDR1 SGHNT, CDR2 YENEEA. Trimming at V came to 3 bases and at J to 6 bases, leaving 3 bases not matched to a gene.

Here the CDR3 DNA reads TGTGCCAGCTCACCAGGATCGGGGAGATCGGGAGAGCAGTACTTC. It is translated as CASSPGSGRSGEQYF. This chain uses TRBV18 with TRBJ2-7, with D perhaps matching TRBD2 (5 bases). Germline V gene data show CDR1 as KGHSH and CDR2 as LQKENI. The CDR3 has 15 residues. Between the trimmed V and J ends, which lost 2 bases and 7 bases, there was a span of 18 bases.

This chain connects TRBV19 to TRBJ1-4, with 9 bases lining up with TRBD1. From germline, CDR1 is LNHDA and CDR2 SQIVND (reference sequence). The V and J ends lost 7 bases and 8 bases, in that order; junction bases with no gene match: 8. CDR3 size: 14 residues. The chain's CDR3 is CASTTWTGEEKLFF. The CDR3 DNA reads TGTGCCAGTACGACTTGGACAGGGGAAGAAAAACTGTTTTTT.

This chain connects TRBV10-3 to TRBJ2-7; maybe TRBD2 (7 bases). The germline V and J ends were trimmed by 2 bases and 7 bases, with 18 bases remaining between them. This CDR3 region has 15 residues. Germline loops: CDR1 ENHRY, CDR2 SYGVKD. CDR3 protein: CAISEAYGGLGEQYF. In DNA form, the CDR3 reads TGTGCCATCAGTGAGGCGTACGGGGGGCTCGGGGAGCAGTACTTC.

Many counts were recorded for this clone. The rearrangement uses TRBV11-3 and TRBJ2-5; TRBD2 matches 8 bases. The CDR3 loop spans 14 amino acids. Germline CDR1 is SGHNT and CDR2 is YENEEA. V gave up 1 base and J gave up 10 bases; unmatched junction bases: 8. CDR3 in DNA: TGTGCCAGCAGCTTAGCCCAAGCGGGAGAGGGCCAGTACTTC. Its translation is CASSLAQAGEGQYF.

The CDR3 DNA follows: TGTGCCAGCAGCCCACCGGAGGGCCCAGAGACCCAGTACTTC. Amino acid sequence: CASSPPEGPETQYF. The chain joins TRBV7-9 to TRBJ2-5, with D possibly TRBD2 on 6 matching bases. The CDR3 is 14 amino acids. With 5 bases removed from V and 4 bases from J, the gap between germline ends came to 14 bases. CDR1 is SEHNR and CDR2 is FQNEAQ in the germline V gene (reference sequence).

The chain combines TRBV9 with TRBJ1-4; D ambiguous. Deletions cut 2 bases from V and 5 bases from J, with 10 bases between. There are 14 residues in the CDR3. Germline CDR1 SGDLS, CDR2 YYNGEE. CDR3 coding DNA: TGTGCCAGCAGCGTGTCGGGATGGAATGAAAAACTGTTTTTT. Amino acids: CASSVSGWNEKLFF.

The chain carries TRBV6-1 and TRBJ1-2; no definite D call. Trimming stripped 2 bases from V and 8 bases from J, with 6 bases between. CDR3 length: 11 amino acids. The germline V gene encodes CDR1 MNHNS and CDR2 SASEGT. DNA of the CDR3: TGTGCCAGCAGTGAATTAAGCGGCTACACCTTC. It yields the protein CASSELSGYTF.

The sample holds a few counts of this clone. The CDR3 sequence is CASSFWGDTEAFF. CDR3 sequence (DNA): TGTGCCAGCAGCTTCTGGGGGGACACTGAAGCTTTCTTT. The J gene is TRBJ1-1, the V gene TRBV11-3; possibly TRBD1 for D (5 bases). The CDR3 has 13 residues. V lost 3 bases and J lost 3, with 8 bases in between. Germline V gene lookup returns CDR1 SGHNT and CDR2 YENEEA.

V gene TRBV6-1 combines with J gene TRBJ2-7, with 9 bases lining up with TRBD1. The CDR3 loop spans 16 amino acids. Germline V gene data show CDR1 as MNHNS and CDR2 as SASEGT. With 4 bases clipped from V and 3 bases from J, the junction kept 10 bases outside the gene matches. CDR3 protein: CASSGTGVKWDYEQYF. The CDR3 region has the DNA TGTGCCAGCAGTGGGACAGGGGTCAAGTGGGACTACGAGCAGTACTTC.